This T cell receptor (beta chain) was sequenced in a study of CD8 T cells in ankylosing spondylitis (dated 2017 in TCRdb). As for the study more broadly: T cell receptor beta repertoires were profiled in healthy donors and ankylosing spondylitis patients so that disease-linked TCR variants could be found. Peripheral blood was sampled, and synovial fluid was additionally collected from ankylosing spondylitis patients. In total, the full study cohort was made up of some 100 healthy donors and roughly 27 ankylosing spondylitis patients.

V drops 2 bases and J drops 3 bases, leaving 13 bases in between. The cysteine opens and the phenylalanine closes a CDR3 of 15 amino acids. Only CDR3 DNA is held: 45 bases, read in frame from base 1. The germline V gene specifies SGHDT as CDR1 and YYEEEE as CDR2. These reads were obtained on an Illumina MiSeq. TCR beta libraries were prepared by quantitative 5'-RACE with molecular barcodes. As for the authors' bioinformatics: A new computational method based on a probabilistic model of VDJ rearrangement was used to identify disease-linked TCR variants. TCRdb handled the public reads itself, with Q25 trimming in fastp and clone calling in MiXCR, and kept productive beta chains. When rows share a CDR3 protein, they turn into one entry using the most common DNA and genes. The V and J calls, along with clone size, are taken from TCRdb and not from the paper's own processing. This sample gives fewer than 25,000 distinct CDR3 sequences in total; under 15% of them show up just once. 30% to 45% of the sample belongs to the ten largest clones.

What the authors observed across the whole study: A CD8+ phenotype was shown by the disease-linked clones, which were found at relatively low frequencies in peripheral blood. The disease-linked clones were reported as significantly enriched in matched synovial fluid samples from ankylosing spondylitis patients. Blood from ankylosing spondylitis patients appeared to be characterized by a TCR beta motif composed of about 8 highly homologous amino acid variants. Some motif variants were previously reported in synovial fluid and blood of reactive arthritis patients, suggesting common disease-initiation mechanisms.

At least ten counts were recorded for this clonotype. Its binding antigen is unknown. Base qualities are not provided; no much larger clone lies one nucleotide away. The receptor chain draws on TRBV5-6 and TRBJ2-3; the D gene assignment is ambiguous. The sample consisted of blood. This sequence originates from a male donor with ankylosing spondylitis or in good health (not recorded which). Here the CDR3 is given as CASSFSAVGTDTQYF. The DNA is TGTGCCAGCAGCTTTTCGGCGGTGGGGACAGATACGCAGTATTTT.